This record covers a single T cell receptor (beta chain). Its matching antigen is unknown. The data stem from a study of T cell responses to AZD1222 COVID-19 vaccine. Germline loops: CDR1 LGHDT, CDR2 YNNKEL (reference sequence). The CDR3 covers 15 residues. V was trimmed by 0 bases and J by 7 bases, leaving 13 bases between them. Profiling relied on immunoSEQ multiplex PCR, and the TCRdb table lists in-frame clones only, not all of them. The table records about 84,000 clones, approximately 85% of them present only once. Study outcomes and limitations: At 160-218 and 743-854, vaccine-associated CD4 TCRs were dominant, and they spanned spike.

The chain links TRBV3-1 (or the pseudogene TRBV3-2) to TRBJ1-5; D not resolved. The TCR was taken from an adult who received the AZD1222 COVID-19 vaccine. The source material was peripheral blood, sampled 28 days after the second AZD1222 dose. This CDR3 reads CASSQESGRNQPQHF. The CDR3 bases are TGTGCCAGCAGCCAAGAATCGGGAAGGAACCAGCCCCAGCATTTT.